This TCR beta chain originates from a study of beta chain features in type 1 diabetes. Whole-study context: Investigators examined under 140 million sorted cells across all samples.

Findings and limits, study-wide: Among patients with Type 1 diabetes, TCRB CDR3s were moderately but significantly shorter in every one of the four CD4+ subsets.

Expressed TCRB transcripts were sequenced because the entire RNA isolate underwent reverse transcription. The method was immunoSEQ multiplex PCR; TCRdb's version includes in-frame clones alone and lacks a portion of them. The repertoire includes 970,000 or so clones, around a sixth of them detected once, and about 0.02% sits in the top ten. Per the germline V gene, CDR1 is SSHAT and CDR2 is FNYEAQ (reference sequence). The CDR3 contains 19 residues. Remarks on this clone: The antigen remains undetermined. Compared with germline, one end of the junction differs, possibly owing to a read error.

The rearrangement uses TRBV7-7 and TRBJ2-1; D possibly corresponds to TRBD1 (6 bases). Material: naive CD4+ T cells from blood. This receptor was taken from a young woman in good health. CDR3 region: CASSPGLTGTGVGANEQFF. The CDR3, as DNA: TGTGCTAGCAGCCCCGGACTCACAGGGACCGGTGTTGGGGCGAATGAGCAGTTCTTC.